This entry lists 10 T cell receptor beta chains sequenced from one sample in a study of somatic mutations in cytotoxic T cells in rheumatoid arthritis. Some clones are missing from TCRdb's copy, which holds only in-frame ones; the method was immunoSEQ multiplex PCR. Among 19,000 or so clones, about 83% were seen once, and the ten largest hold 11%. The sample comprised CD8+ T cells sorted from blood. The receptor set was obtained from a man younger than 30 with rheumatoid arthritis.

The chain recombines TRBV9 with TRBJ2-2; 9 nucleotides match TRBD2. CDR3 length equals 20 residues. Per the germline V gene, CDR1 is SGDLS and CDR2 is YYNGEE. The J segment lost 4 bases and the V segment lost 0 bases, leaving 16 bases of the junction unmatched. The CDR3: CASSVALSTVAGEGTGELFF. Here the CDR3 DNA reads TGTGCCAGCAGCGTAGCCTTAAGCACGGTAGCGGGGGAAGGCACCGGGGAGCTGTTTTTT.

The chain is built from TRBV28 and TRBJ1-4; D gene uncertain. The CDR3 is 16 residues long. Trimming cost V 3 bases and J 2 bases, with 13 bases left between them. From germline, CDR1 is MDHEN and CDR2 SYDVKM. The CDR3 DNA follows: TGTGCCAGCAGTTTTTGGCCCCCGGGGACTAATGAAAAACTGTTTTTT. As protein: CASSFWPPGTNEKLFF. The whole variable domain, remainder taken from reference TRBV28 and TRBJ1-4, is DVKVTQSSRYLVKRTGEKVFLECVQDMDHENMFWYRQDPGLGLRLIYFSYDVKMKEKGDIPEGYSVSREKKERFSLILESASTNQTSMYLCASSFWPPGTNEKLFFGSGTQLSVL.

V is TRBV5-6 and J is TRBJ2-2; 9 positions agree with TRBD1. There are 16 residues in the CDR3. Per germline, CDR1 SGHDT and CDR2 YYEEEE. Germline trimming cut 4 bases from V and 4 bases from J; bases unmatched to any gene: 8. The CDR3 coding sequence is TGTGCCAGCAGCCCGGACAGGGGTTGGACCACCGGGGAGCTGTTTTTT. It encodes CASSPDRGWTTGELFF. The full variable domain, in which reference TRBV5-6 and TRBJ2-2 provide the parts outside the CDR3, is DAGVTQSPTHLIKTRGQQVTLRCSPKSGHDTVSWYQQALGQGPQFIFQYYEEEERQRGNFPDRFSGHQFPNYSSELNVNALLLGDSALYLCASSPDRGWTTGELFFGEGSRLTVL.

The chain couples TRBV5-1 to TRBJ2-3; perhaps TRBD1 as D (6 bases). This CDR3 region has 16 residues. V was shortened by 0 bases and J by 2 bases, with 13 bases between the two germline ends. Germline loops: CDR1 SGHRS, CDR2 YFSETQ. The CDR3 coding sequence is TGCGCCAGCAGCTTGGCCGAGGGGGTGTTCACAGATACGCAGTATTTT. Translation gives CASSLAEGVFTDTQYF.

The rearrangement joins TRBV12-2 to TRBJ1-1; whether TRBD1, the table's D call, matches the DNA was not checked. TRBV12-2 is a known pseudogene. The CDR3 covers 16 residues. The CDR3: CASRYLYRDTVTEAFF. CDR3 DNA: TGTGCAAGTCGCTATTTATACCGGGACACTGTGACTGAAGCTTTCTTT.

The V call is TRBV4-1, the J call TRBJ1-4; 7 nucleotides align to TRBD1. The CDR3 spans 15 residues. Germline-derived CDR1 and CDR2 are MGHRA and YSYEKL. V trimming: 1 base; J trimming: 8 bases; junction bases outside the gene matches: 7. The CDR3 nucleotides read TGCGCCAGCAGCCAAGCTGACAGGGTTAACGAAAAACTGTTTTTT. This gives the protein CASSQADRVNEKLFF.

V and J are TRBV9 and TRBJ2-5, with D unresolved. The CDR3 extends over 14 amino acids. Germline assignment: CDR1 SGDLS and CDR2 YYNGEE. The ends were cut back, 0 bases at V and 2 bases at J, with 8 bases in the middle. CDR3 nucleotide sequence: TGTGCCAGCAGCGTAGGTGATATACAAGAGACCCAGTACTTC. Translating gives CASSVGDIQETQYF.

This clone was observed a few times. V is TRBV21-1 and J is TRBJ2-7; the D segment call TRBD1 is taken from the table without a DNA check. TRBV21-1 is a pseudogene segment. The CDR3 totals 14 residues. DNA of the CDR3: TGTGCCAGCAGCCTCGACAGGGGAAGGTACGAGCAGTACTTC. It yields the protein CASSLDRGRYEQYF.

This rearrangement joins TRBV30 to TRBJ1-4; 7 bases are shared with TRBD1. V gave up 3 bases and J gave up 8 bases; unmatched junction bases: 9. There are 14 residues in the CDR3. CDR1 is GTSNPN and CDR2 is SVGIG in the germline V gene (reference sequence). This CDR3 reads CAWSGERDSEKLFF. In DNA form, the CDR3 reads TGTGCCTGGAGCGGAGAAAGGGACAGCGAAAAACTGTTTTTT.

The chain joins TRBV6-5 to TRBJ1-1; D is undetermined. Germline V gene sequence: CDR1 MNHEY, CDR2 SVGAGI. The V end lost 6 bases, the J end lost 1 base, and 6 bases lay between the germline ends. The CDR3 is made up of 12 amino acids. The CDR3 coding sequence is TGTGCCAGCAGACGAAAGAACACTGAAGCTTTCTTT. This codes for CASRRKNTEAFF.